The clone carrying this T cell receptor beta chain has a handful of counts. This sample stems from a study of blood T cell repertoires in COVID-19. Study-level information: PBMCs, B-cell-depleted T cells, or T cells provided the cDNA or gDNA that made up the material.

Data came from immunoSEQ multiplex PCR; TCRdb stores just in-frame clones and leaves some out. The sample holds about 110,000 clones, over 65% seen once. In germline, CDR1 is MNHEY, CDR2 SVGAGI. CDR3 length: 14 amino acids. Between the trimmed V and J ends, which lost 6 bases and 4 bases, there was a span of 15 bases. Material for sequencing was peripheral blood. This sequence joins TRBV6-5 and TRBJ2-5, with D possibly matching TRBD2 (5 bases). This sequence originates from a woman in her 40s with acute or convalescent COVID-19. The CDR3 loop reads CASSSGMGRETQYF. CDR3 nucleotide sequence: TGTGCCAGCAGCTCTGGAATGGGGAGAGAGACCCAGTACTTC.